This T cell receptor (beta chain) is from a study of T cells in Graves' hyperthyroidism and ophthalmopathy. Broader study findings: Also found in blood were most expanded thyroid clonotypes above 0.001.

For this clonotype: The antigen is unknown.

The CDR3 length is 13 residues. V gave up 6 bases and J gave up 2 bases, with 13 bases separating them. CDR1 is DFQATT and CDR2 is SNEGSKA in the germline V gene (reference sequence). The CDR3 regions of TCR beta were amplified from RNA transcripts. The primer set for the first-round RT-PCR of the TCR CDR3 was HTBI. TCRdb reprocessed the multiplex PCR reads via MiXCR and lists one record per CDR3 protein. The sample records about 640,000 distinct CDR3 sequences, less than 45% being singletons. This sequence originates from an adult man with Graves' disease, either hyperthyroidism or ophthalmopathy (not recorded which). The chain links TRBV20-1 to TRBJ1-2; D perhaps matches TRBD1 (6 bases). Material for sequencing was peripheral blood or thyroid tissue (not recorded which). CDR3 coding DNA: TGCAGTGCAAACCCACAGGGAAACTATGGCTACACCTTC. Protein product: CSANPQGNYGYTF.